One T cell receptor beta chain is described in this entry. This clonotype showed up many times. What antigen it recognizes has not been identified. Germline is not matched at one junction end, which may reflect a read error. CDR1 and CDR2 were assigned from the germline V gene as MNHNS and SASEGT. The CDR3 contains 12 residues, cysteine and phenylalanine counted. The sequence is cut down to CDR3 DNA, 36 bases in frame from base 1. These data originate in a study of tumor-infiltrating lymphocytes in primary liver carcinoma (dated by TCRdb to between 2016 and 2019). A note on the overall study: Surgical resection was performed in China between late 2015 and March 2016 on about 5 patients with histopathologically diagnosed primary liver carcinoma. Hepatocellular carcinoma (four) or combined HCC and intrahepatic cholangiocarcinoma (one) was present in the five patients, who were three men and two women aged 30 to 69 years. Tumors of the five patients were stage T1-T3 N0M0 with maximum diameters of 4.2 to 10 cm. Samples yielded roughly 3.65 to 7.5 million productive TCRbeta reads; read depth did not differ significantly between tissue types. The study combined TCRbeta repertoire sequencing, expression microarrays and whole-exome sequencing across five regions of each liver tumor, with adjacent normal tissue and blood. A total of some 35 specimens from 5 patients underwent TCRbeta repertoire sequencing, comprising 25 tumor regions, 5 adjacent noncancerous liver tissues and 5 peripheral blood samples. Technical replicate repertoires showed high reproducibility, with mean shared-clone rates about 0.92 and correlation coefficients above 0.95. The research as a whole found: Since the samples were bulk and unsorted, there was no way to compare CD4+ and CD8+ T cell repertoires. Only 4 to 6 patients were included in the study, and the authors note that the findings should be validated in a larger study. Only the TCR beta chain was sequenced, which likely underestimates true repertoire diversity because unpaired alpha chains were not captured. Consistent with antigen-driven expansion, pairs of tumor regions showed higher repertoire overlap (mean around 36%) than either tumor-adjacent pairs (about 17%) or tumor-blood pairs (roughly 15%). Compared with blood, tumors had a significantly larger share of the repertoire taken up by the top 250 clones (p = 0.039).

Blood RNA was extracted from unsorted whole blood using TRIzol reagent, and germline DNA was obtained with the DNeasy Blood & Tissue kit. Chronic HBV infection was present in the patients, and the patients were treatment-naive at sampling. Before surgery, about 3.9 milliliters of peripheral blood were drawn into K2EDTA tubes. Starting from 450 to 500 ng total RNA, TCRbeta-specific cDNA was produced by reverse transcription with a constant-region primer and ProtoScript II reverse transcriptase. Construction of the TCRbeta libraries relied on three nested rounds of multiplex PCR, following a slightly modified ARM-PCR procedure. The first two PCR rounds used multiplex TRBV1-TRBV30 forward primers with a Cbeta reverse primer, each for approximately 11 cycles. Sample barcodes and Illumina adapters were attached in a final 25-cycle PCR using Deep VentR polymerase. Amplicons of 200-500 bp were gel-purified with a QIAquick gel extraction kit before sequencing. The TCRbeta amplicons were sequenced with 250-bp paired-end reads on an Illumina HiSeq 2500. On the study's bioinformatics: To recover full CDR3 sequences, reads were quality-trimmed using Trimmomatic v0.33 and paired reads were then merged using FLASH v1.2.11. MiGEC v1.2.1b assigned V, D and J germline segments to the rearranged TCRbeta sequences. VDJtools v1.0.0 computed clonotype statistics and Shannon-Wiener diversity indices. Except for diversity analysis, only the 250 most abundant clonotypes of each sample were used in subsequent analyses to reduce sampling bias. TCRdb redid the processing of the public reads, applying fastp at Q25 and MiXCR, and retained in-frame beta chains. Rows with a matching CDR3 protein are joined into one entry that keeps the most common DNA and genes. The V and J calls, along with clone size, are taken from TCRdb and not from the paper's own processing. This sample is represented by about 320,000 distinct CDR3 sequences; over 55% of them were singletons. The top ten clonotypes cover more than 8.5% of the sample.

The chain is made from TRBV6-1 and TRBJ2-5, with the D gene not confidently named. The sequence derives from a man aged 35 to 55 with primary liver carcinoma and hepatitis B virus infection. Material: peripheral blood. Read as DNA, the sequence is TGTGCCGGCAGCCAGACACAAGAGACCCAGTACTTC. Its amino acids are CAGSQTQETQYF.